This TCR beta chain was found in a study of CD8+CD57+ T cells in acquired aplastic anemia. At the level of the study: DNA from sorted CD4+ and CD8+ cells averaged roughly 3.2 ug. General study findings and limits: About 30 CD8+ CDR3 sequences occurred in both the patients and the controls.

Genomic DNA, the template, was used for profiling of the TCR beta VDJ and CDR3. TCRdb independently ran MiXCR on the reads; one entry per CDR3 protein. This table has about 470,000 distinct CDR3 sequences, around 32% appearing once. This CDR3 contains 15 residues. Trimming removed 1 base at V and 9 bases at J, with 13 bases between. The germline V gene encodes CDR1 MGHDK and CDR2 SYGVNS. The sequenced patients had an expansion of CD8+CD57+ cells seen by flow cytometry. At least ten counts were recorded for this clonotype. Its antigen is undetermined. The chain combines TRBV25-1 with TRBJ1-6; no clear D gene. This TCR derives from a human donor with aplastic anemia. Material: sorted CD4+, CD8+, or CD8+CD57+ T cells (not recorded which) from PBMCs. CDR3 nucleotides: TGTGCCAGCAGTGAATCGCCGGGGTCCGGTTCACCCCTCCACTTT. This sequence encodes CASSESPGSGSPLHF.